Presented here are 14 T cell receptor beta chains from one specimen sequenced in a study of human versus mouse CDR3 diversity and MHC coevolution (dated by TCRdb to about 2017). The library was made by the immunoSEQ multiplex PCR assay. Drawn from immuneACCESS, this table holds only the in-frame rearrangements with V and J called that TCRdb kept. Clones are partly lost; checked studies trace under half to an unresolved V gene and leave the rest unexplained. The sample has tens of thousands of clones on record, around 93% of them singletons. Of the sample, less than 0.19% falls within the top ten clones. The sample consisted of naive CD4+ T cells from blood. Explained via the paper, the cell subset or site label denotes: CD45RO-negative CD62L-positive naive CD4 T cells. These receptors were obtained from a person between 25 and 70 years old in good health.

The V gene is TRBV7-6, the J gene TRBJ2-1, with 11 bases matching TRBD2. The CDR3 is made up of 17 amino acids. The germline V gene encodes CDR1 SGHVS and CDR2 FNYEAQ. Unmatched junction bases numbered 3, after V lost 0 bases and J lost 2 bases. The DNA of the CDR3 is TGTGCCAGCAGCTTAGCTTTAGCGGGAGGGCCCTACAATGAGCAGTTCTTC. Amino acids: CASSLALAGGPYNEQFF.

This clone was seen once. The chain recombines TRBV19 with TRBJ2-5, with 8 positions matching TRBD1. The DNA end favors TRBJ2-7, so the J call may be wrong. CDR1 and CDR2 (germline): LNHDA, SQIVND (reference sequence). The CDR3 totals 15 residues. Here the CDR3 DNA reads TGTGCCAGTAGTTCCCAAGGGACAGGTGTTTACGAGCAGTACTTC. Translating it yields CASSSQGTGVYEQYF.

This clone was recorded only once. This chain links TRBV29-1 with TRBJ1-1; the D gene is possibly TRBD1 (5 bases). Germline V gene lookup returns CDR1 SQVTM and CDR2 ANQGSEA. The CDR3 totals 13 residues. With 0 bases removed from V and 6 bases from J, the gap between germline ends came to 11 bases. The CDR3 coding sequence is TGCAGCGTTGAAGATCGCAGGGCCTCTGAAGCTTTCTTT. This translates into CSVEDRRASEAFF. The full variable domain, its missing parts supplied by reference TRBV29-1 and TRBJ1-1, is SAVISQKPSRDICQRGTSLTIQCQVDSQVTMMFWYRQQPGQSLTLIATANQGSEATYESGFVIDKFPISRPNLTFSTLTVSNMSPEDSSIYLCSVEDRRASEAFFGQGTRLTVV.

This clone was recorded once. The genes are TRBV27 and TRBJ1-6; 7 bases agree with TRBD1. The CDR3 covers 15 residues. In germline, CDR1 is MNHEY, CDR2 SMNVEV (reference sequence). V lost 7 bases and J lost 7; bases outside the gene matches: 10. The CDR3 loop is CASMRSGTVNSPLHF. As DNA, the CDR3 is TGTGCCAGCATGAGATCCGGGACAGTGAATTCACCCCTCCACTTT.

This chain uses TRBV19 with TRBJ1-2; no clear D gene. The CDR3 totals 13 residues. Germline V gene data show CDR1 as LNHDA and CDR2 as SQIVND (reference sequence). V dropped 4 bases and J dropped 1 base, with 7 bases sitting between them. For the CDR3, the DNA is TGTGCCAGTAGTAACGGGGTTAACTATGGCTACACCTTC. Amino acids: CASSNGVNYGYTF.

The chain is built from TRBV10-1 and TRBJ2-1; perhaps TRBD1 as D (6 bases). This CDR3 region has 13 residues. V was trimmed by 6 bases and J by 2 bases, leaving 8 bases between them. The germline gives CDR1 WNHNN, CDR2 SYGVQD (reference sequence). CDR3 DNA: TGCGCCAGCAGCAGACAGGCCTACAATGAGCAGTTCTTC. Amino acids: CASSRQAYNEQFF.

This clone was seen just once. CDR3 protein: CASSLGIRVDYGYTF. Here the CDR3 DNA reads TGTGCCAGCAGCTTGGGTATCAGGGTGGACTATGGCTACACCTTC. The chain couples TRBV5-8 to TRBJ1-2, with D possibly matching TRBD1 (5 bases). V lost 0 bases and J 3 bases, leaving 12 bases between the germline ends. The CDR3 contains 15 residues. The germline CDR1 and CDR2 sequences are SGHTS and YDEGEE.

V gene TRBV6-1 combines with J gene TRBJ2-7, with 7 bases fitting TRBD1. The CDR3 spans 16 residues. V shed 3 bases, J shed 4 bases, and the junction held 12 bases outside the gene matches. Germline V gene lookup returns CDR1 MNHNS and CDR2 SASEGT. The CDR3 bases are TGTGCCAGCAGTGATCGTCGACAGGGATTATCTTACGAGCAGTACTTC. Amino acids: CASSDRRQGLSYEQYF.

This sequence joins TRBV19 and TRBJ1-6; D is undetermined. Looked up from germline, CDR1 is LNHDA and CDR2 is SQIVND (reference sequence). Trimming shortened V by 5 bases and J by 10 bases, and 9 bases separated the two germline ends. The CDR3 has 12 amino acids. The chain's CDR3 is CASSQALSPLHF. The DNA for the CDR3 is TGTGCCAGTAGTCAAGCGTTATCACCCCTCCACTTT.

The genes are TRBV5-1 and TRBJ2-1; 9 nucleotides line up with TRBD1. The CDR3 totals 16 residues. J gave up 2 bases and V 0 bases, and 3 bases lay outside the gene matches. Germline assignment: CDR1 SGHRS and CDR2 YFSETQ. CDR3 sequence reads: CASSLGDRVPYNEQFF. The CDR3 coding sequence is TGCGCCAGCAGCTTGGGGGACAGGGTGCCCTACAATGAGCAGTTCTTC. Combining the CDR3 with reference TRBV5-1 and TRBJ2-1 gives the whole variable domain KAGVTQTPRYLIKTRGQQVTLSCSPISGHRSVSWYQQTPGQGLQFLFEYFSETQRNKGNFPGRFSGRQFSNSRSEMNVSTLELGDSALYLCASSLGDRVPYNEQFFGPGTRLTVL.

The chain is built from TRBV12-5 and TRBJ1-4; 7 positions match TRBD1. V lost 1 base and J lost 7; bases outside the gene matches: 12. CDR1 LGHNT and CDR2 FRNRAP come from the germline V gene. The CDR3 runs to 17 residues. The CDR3 loop reads CASGLDLDRSRGEKLFF. The CDR3 DNA is TGTGCTAGTGGTTTGGACCTGGACAGGTCGAGGGGTGAAAAACTGTTTTTT.

The chain recombines TRBV6-1 with TRBJ1-2; possibly TRBD1 for D (6 bases). Germline V gene lookup returns CDR1 MNHNS and CDR2 SASEGT. The V gene lost 7 bases and the J gene lost 7 bases, with 10 bases spanning the gap. There are 11 residues in the CDR3. The DNA of the CDR3 is TGTGCCAGCAAACAGGGTGGTGGCTACACCTTC. Translating it yields CASKQGGGYTF.

The V call is TRBV2, the J call TRBJ1-2; the D is unclear. This CDR3 is 13 amino acids long. V lost 4 bases and J lost 3, with 9 bases in between. Germline V CDR1 and CDR2: SNHLY, FYNNEI. The DNA for the CDR3 is TGTGCCAGCAGTGGAACAAGCGACTATGGCTACACCTTC. Residues: CASSGTSDYGYTF. Together with reference TRBV2 and TRBJ1-2, the CDR3 gives the full variable domain: EPEVTQTPSHQVTQMGQEVILRCVPISNHLYFYWYRQILGQKVEFLVSFYNNEISEKSEIFDDQFSVERPDGSNFTLKIRSTKLEDSAMYFCASSGTSDYGYTFGSGTRLTVV.

The sample holds one count of this clone. The chain recombines TRBV30 with TRBJ1-1; TRBD1 matches at 7 bases. This CDR3 contains 11 residues. Germline V gives CDR1 GTSNPN, CDR2 SVGIG (reference sequence). Trimming cost V 0 bases and J 11 bases; bases outside gene matches: 3. The CDR3, as DNA: TGTGCCTGGAGTGTCGACAGGGTGGCTTTCTTT. This sequence encodes CAWSVDRVAFF.